This T cell receptor (beta chain) derives from a study of blood T cell repertoires in COVID-19 (dated by TCRdb to 2018 to 2020). Describing the broader study: Collaborator samples came from the United States, Italy and Spain and covered acute and convalescent phases of COVID-19. The dataset comprised deeply sampled blood TCRbeta repertoires from subjects exposed to, actively infected with, or recovered from COVID-19. Samples came from the ongoing ImmuneRACE study (first 160 participants) plus 1,254 subjects from 6 global collaborators. The prospective study material was composed of cDNA or gDNA derived from T cells, B-cell-depleted T cells, or PBMCs. A de-identified subject ID, COVID-19 status, age in years and sex were almost always included in the sample metadata. Where HLA class I and class II types were available, the types were taken from metadata supplied by the sample provider, not from assay-based typing. A freely available public database, intended as a resource for researchers studying the immune response to SARS-CoV-2, is where the repertoires were released.

What the study reported, not specific to this receptor: The amount of clinical and demographic metadata varied by source and participant and was provided uncurated.

The germline V gene yields SGHDN for CDR1 and FVKESK for CDR2. Counted from cysteine to phenylalanine, this CDR3 has 15 amino acids. Left in the record is the CDR3 DNA by itself, 45 bases read in frame from the first base. Between the V and J ends, shortened by 4 bases and 7 bases respectively, the junction contains 17 bases. As to this clone: Its binding antigen is unknown. It has no much larger one-base neighbor in the sample; base qualities were not kept.

In the prospective study, participants were about 18 to 100 years old, resided in about two dozen geographic areas of the United States, and were enrolled through a virtual design. In the prospective study, participants were assigned to cohorts based on the clinical history participants reported in a screening survey and a study questionnaire. Recovered participants in ImmuneRACE Cohort 3 were defined by two consecutive negative NP/OP PCR tests, clearance by a healthcare professional, or resolution of symptoms. In the prospective study, mobile phlebotomists collected whole blood, serum and a nasopharyngeal or oropharyngeal swab from each participant. Participants in the prospective study had the option to provide additional blood draws and questionnaires over an approximately 2-month period. Prospective study blood samples were shipped either frozen or at room temperature before DNA extraction.

TCRbeta CDR3 regions were amplified from genomic DNA by means of the immunoSEQ Assay, a bias-controlled multiplex PCR. Processing in the source paper ran as follows. The number of nucleated cells in each sample was estimated by amplification of reference gene primers within the assay. To quantify the absolute abundance of each unique TCRbeta CDR3 rearrangement, sequence reads were collapsed and filtered. For each sample, productive Simpson clonality was calculated as the square root of Simpson's diversity index over productive rearrangements. Imported from immuneACCESS, the table was reduced by TCRdb to in-frame sequences with V and J called. These copies leave out some clones; in studies compared against another copy, an unresolved V gene accounts for under half, and the cause of the remainder is not known. V, J and clone size derive from that table, while D and trimming were established from the DNA sequence. The sample has about 220,000 clones on record, roughly four fifths of them singletons. Roughly 3.5% of the sample belongs to the ten largest clones.

This clonotype was sampled from an older woman who had recovered from COVID-19. The rearrangement joined TRBV14 to TRBJ2-1; the D gene is perhaps TRBD1, from 6 matching bases. Material for sequencing was PBMCs or T cells enriched from blood (not recorded which). The CDR3 region reads CASSRWDGGRNEQFF. The DNA is as follows: TGTGCCAGCAGCCGATGGGATGGGGGCCGGAATGAGCAGTTCTTC.